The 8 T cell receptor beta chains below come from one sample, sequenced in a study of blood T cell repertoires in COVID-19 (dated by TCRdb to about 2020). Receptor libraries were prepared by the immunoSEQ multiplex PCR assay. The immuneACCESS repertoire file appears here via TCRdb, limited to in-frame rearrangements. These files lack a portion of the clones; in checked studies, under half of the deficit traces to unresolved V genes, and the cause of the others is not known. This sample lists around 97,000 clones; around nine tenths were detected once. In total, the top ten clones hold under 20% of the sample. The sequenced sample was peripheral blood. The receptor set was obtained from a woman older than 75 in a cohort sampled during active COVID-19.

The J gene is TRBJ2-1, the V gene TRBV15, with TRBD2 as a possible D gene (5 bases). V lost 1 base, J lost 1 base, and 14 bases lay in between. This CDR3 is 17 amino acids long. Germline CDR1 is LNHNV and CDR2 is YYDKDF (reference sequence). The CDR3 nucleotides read TGTGCCACCAGCAGAGTTTCCGGGGTGGGTTCCTACAATGAGCAGTTCTTC. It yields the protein CATSRVSGVGSYNEQFF. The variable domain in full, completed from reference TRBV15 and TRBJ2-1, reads DAMVIQNPRYQVTQFGKPVTLSCSQTLNHNVMYWYQQKSSQAPKLLFHYYDKDFNNEADTPDNFQSRRPNTSFCFLDIRSPGLGDTAMYLCATSRVSGVGSYNEQFFGPGTRLTVL.

The CDR3 DNA reads TGTGCCAGCAGCCCGCTAGTACTTCAAGAGACCCAGTACTTC. As protein: CASSPLVLQETQYF. The chain is built from TRBV3-1 (or the pseudogene TRBV3-2) and TRBJ2-5; D ambiguous. The CDR3 consists of 14 residues. The germline CDR1 and CDR2 sequences are LGHDT and YNNKEL (reference sequence). Trimming left V 4 bases short and J 2 bases short, with 11 bases between.

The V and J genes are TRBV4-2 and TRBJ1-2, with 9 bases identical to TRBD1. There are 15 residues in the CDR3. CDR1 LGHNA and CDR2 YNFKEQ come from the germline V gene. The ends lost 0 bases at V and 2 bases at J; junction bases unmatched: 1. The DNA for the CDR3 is TGTGCCAGCAGCCAAGACACAGGGGGCAACTATGGCTACACCTTC. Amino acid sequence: CASSQDTGGNYGYTF.

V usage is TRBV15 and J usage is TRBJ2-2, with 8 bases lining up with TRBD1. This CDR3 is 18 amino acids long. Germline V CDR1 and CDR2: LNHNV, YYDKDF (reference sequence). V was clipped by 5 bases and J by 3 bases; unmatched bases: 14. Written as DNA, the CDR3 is TGTGCCACCAGCCCAAGCCCCGGCAGGACAGGGTACACCGGGGAGCTGTTTTTT. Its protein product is CATSPSPGRTGYTGELFF.

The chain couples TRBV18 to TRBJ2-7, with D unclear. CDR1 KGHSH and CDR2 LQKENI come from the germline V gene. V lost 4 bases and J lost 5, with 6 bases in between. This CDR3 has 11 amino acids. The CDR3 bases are TGTGCCAGCTCACTTATTGACGAGCAGTACTTC. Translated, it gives CASSLIDEQYF.

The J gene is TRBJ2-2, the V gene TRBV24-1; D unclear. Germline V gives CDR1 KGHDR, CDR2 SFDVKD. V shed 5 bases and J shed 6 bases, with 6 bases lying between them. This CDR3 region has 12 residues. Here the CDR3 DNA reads TGTGCCACCAGTGCTCCGGCCGGGGAGCTGTTTTTT. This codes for CATSAPAGELFF.

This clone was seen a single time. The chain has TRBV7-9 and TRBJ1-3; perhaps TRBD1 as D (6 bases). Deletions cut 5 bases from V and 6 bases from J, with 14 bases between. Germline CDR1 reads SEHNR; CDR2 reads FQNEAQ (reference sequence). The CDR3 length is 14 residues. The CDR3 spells CASSDGGAPNTIYF. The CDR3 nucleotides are TGTGCCAGCAGCGACGGGGGGGCCCCAAACACCATATATTTT. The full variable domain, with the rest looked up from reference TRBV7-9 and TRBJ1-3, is DTGVSQNPRHKITKRGQNVTFRCDPISEHNRLYWYRQTLGQGPEFLTYFQNEAQLEKSRLLSDRFSAERPKGSFSTLEIQRTEQGDSAMYLCASSDGGAPNTIYFGEGSWLTVV.

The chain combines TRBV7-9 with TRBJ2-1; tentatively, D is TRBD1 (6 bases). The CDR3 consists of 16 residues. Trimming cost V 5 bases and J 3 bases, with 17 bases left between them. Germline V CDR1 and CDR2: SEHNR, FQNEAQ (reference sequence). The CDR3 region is CASSLGAPRGYNEQFF. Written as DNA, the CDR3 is TGTGCCAGCAGCCTGGGGGCTCCTAGGGGCTACAATGAGCAGTTCTTC. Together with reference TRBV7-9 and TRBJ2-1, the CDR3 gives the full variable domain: DTGVSQNPRHKITKRGQNVTFRCDPISEHNRLYWYRQTLGQGPEFLTYFQNEAQLEKSRLLSDRFSAERPKGSFSTLEIQRTEQGDSAMYLCASSLGAPRGYNEQFFGPGTRLTVL.